This record concerns one TCR beta chain sequence. No antigen is known for it. Base qualities are missing; no much larger clone stands one base away. This record belongs to a study of CD8+ T cells in alopecia areata (dated by TCRdb to 2016 to 2018). Notes on the research overall: The treated patients took part in an open-label pilot trial in which moderate-to-severe alopecia areata was treated with oral tofacitinib at 5 to 10 mg twice daily. Patients stayed on tofacitinib for 6 to 18 months and then had 6 months of follow-up off drug so that delayed response and recurrence could be assessed. In treated patients, disease severity was measured using the SALT score, which gives the percentage of scalp surface area affected. To study T cell clonal expansion in alopecia areata, the researchers applied high-throughput TCRbeta sequencing to both the C3H/HeJ mouse model and human patients. In humans, TCRbeta sequencing was performed on scalp tissue and on sorted CD4+ and CD8+ peripheral blood T cells from healthy controls and from patients with patchy or totalis/universalis alopecia areata. Tofacitinib-treated patients had biopsies at baseline and at 4 and 24 weeks of treatment, with a later scalp biopsy in several patients. Clonality in the scalp was compared among normal scalp (n=4), patchy alopecia areata scalp (n=8), and alopecia totalis/universalis scalp (n=8). The RNA source kit depended on sample type: the PAXgene miRNA kit for fixed scalp, the miRNeasy kit for PBMCs, and the RNeasy kit for mouse skin. TCRbeta CDR3 regions were amplified by immunoSEQ multiplex PCR with 35 Vbeta forward and 13 Jbeta reverse primers. What the work shows at the level of the full study, not this receptor alone: Shared TCR sequences between patients were less evident than in mice, which may be partly attributable to HLA diversity in the patient population. Many expanded lesional clones persisted in scalp and blood during tofacitinib treatment, which may partly explain relapse after stopping treatment. Tofacitinib significantly lowered scalp clonality and the number of expanded CD8+ clones among the top 100 scalp clones. The treated cohort was small, with a single nonresponder, so links between baseline CD8+ expansion and response need larger studies. Compared with normal scalp, lesional scalp, particularly in alopecia totalis/universalis, had higher clonality and more expanded CD8+ clones, which suggests antigenic drive. Scalp TCR repertoire analysis is complicated because resident alphabeta T cells in normal human skin are also sequenced, whereas mouse skin is dominated by gammadelta T cells.

Taken with the paper, the label for time point translates to: four to five weeks on oral tofacitinib. Explained via the paper, the treatment or condition label denotes: oral pan-JAK inhibitor, 5-10 mg twice daily. Lesional scalp punch biopsies and peripheral blood were obtained from alopecia areata patients. PBMCs were isolated by density centrifugation and stained for CD3, CD4 and CD8, after which CD4+ and CD8+ T cells were sorted on a FACSAria. Library generation was performed with the immunoSEQ multiplex PCR assay. For TCR sequencing, RNA was extracted from every sample and reverse transcribed into cDNA to serve as template. First-strand cDNA was synthesized with SuperScript III using a 2:1 mix of oligo-dT and random hexamers. A synthetic immune receptor repertoire was used to assess amplification bias, and residual bias was removed computationally. The original pipeline was this. After raw reads were preprocessed to remove errors, the CDR3 was defined following IMGT conventions as running from the conserved cysteine to phenylalanine. To get clonality, Shannon entropy was normalized by log2 of the number of productive unique TCRs and the result was subtracted from 1. CD4 or CD8 identity of scalp clones was inferred by cross-referencing scalp TCRbeta sequences with sorted blood CD4 and CD8 repertoires. In TCRdb, the immuneACCESS table is reduced to in-frame sequences with V and J assigned. These tables do not hold every clone; where another copy was compared, an unresolved V gene accounts for under half, and the others remain unexplained. V, J and clone size are those of that table, while D and trimming were read from the DNA. This sample lists about 210,000 clones; roughly 56% were detected once. 1.5% to 2% of the sample is held by the ten biggest clonotypes.

Trimming removed 2 bases from V and 0 bases from J, leaving 8 bases between the germline ends. The CDR3 has 15 amino acids, counting the end cysteine and phenylalanine. The CDR3 DNA has 45 bases and is translated from base 1. Reading the germline V gene (reference sequence) gives CDR1 MNHEY and CDR2 SMNVEV. Recombination connected TRBV27 to TRBJ2-1, with the D gene uncertain. Sequencing was performed on CD4+ T cells sorted from blood, taken at week 4, from a patient treated with tofacitinib. The clonotype was recovered from a human donor with alopecia areata. Here is the DNA: TGTGCCAGCAGTTTAAGGGAAACCTCCTACAATGAGCAGTTCTTC. This yields the protein CASSLRETSYNEQFF.